The 27 T cell receptor beta chains below come from one sample, sequenced in a study of T cell responses to AZD1222 COVID-19 vaccine. Method: immunoSEQ multiplex PCR; TCRdb's copy keeps in-frame clones and lacks some. The table lists about 120,000 clones, 92% of them singletons. Source: peripheral blood, taken on day 0 of AZD1222 vaccination. Receptors were obtained from an adult in good health.

The rearrangement joins TRBV28 to TRBJ1-3; 8 bases agree with TRBD1. Germline loops: CDR1 MDHEN, CDR2 SYDVKM. The CDR3 spans 16 residues. The V segment lost 5 bases and the J segment 1 base; nucleotides outside the gene matches: 7. CDR3: CASSPGTGRSGNTIYF. DNA of the CDR3: TGTGCCAGCAGTCCTGGGACAGGAAGGTCTGGAAACACCATATATTTT.

The rearrangement uses TRBV4-1 and TRBJ1-5; TRBD1 might be the D (6 bases). The CDR3 is made up of 16 amino acids. V lost 0 bases to trimming and J lost 2 bases, with 11 bases between them. Germline-derived CDR1 and CDR2 are MGHRA and YSYEKL. This CDR3 is CASSQEEQGGNQPQHF. The CDR3, as DNA: TGCGCCAGCAGCCAAGAAGAACAGGGAGGCAATCAGCCCCAGCATTTT.

The CDR3 DNA reads TGTGCCAGCAGTTTACCCAAATCGGACAGCCCCCTCTACGAGCAGTACTTC. Its protein is CASSLPKSDSPLYEQYF. The gene calls are TRBV28 and TRBJ2-7; a weak D match, TRBD1 (6 bases). V lost 2 bases, J lost 3 bases, and 20 bases lay in between. Germline V gene lookup returns CDR1 MDHEN and CDR2 SYDVKM. The CDR3 totals 17 residues.

V usage is TRBV9 and J usage is TRBJ2-7; a possible D gene is TRBD2 (5 bases). This CDR3 spans 14 amino acids. V lost 5 bases, J lost 3 bases, and 15 bases lay in between. Per germline, CDR1 SGDLS and CDR2 YYNGEE. CDR3 DNA sequence: TGTGCCAGCAGTTCCTTCGGGGTCGGCTACGAGCAGTACTTC. Protein sequence: CASSSFGVGYEQYF.

This chain links TRBV28 with TRBJ2-1; D might be TRBD1 or TRBD2, each matching 5 bases. The CDR3 runs 19 residues. The V end lost 6 bases, the J end lost 5 bases, and 29 bases lay between the germline ends. Germline-derived CDR1 and CDR2 are MDHEN and SYDVKM. This CDR3 is CASSQRPRLLTGPHNEQFF. For the CDR3, the DNA is TGTGCCAGCAGCCAGAGGCCGCGACTTTTGACGGGGCCCCACAATGAGCAGTTCTTC.

The chain couples TRBV6-2 or TRBV6-3 to TRBJ2-2, with unresolved D. This CDR3 is 13 amino acids long. Germline CDR1 and CDR2: MNHEY and SVGEGT. Trimming left V 1 base short and J 3 bases short, with 3 bases between. CDR3: CASSYWDTGELFF. As DNA, the CDR3 is TGTGCCAGCAGTTACTGGGACACCGGGGAGCTGTTTTTT.

The V and J genes are TRBV6-5 and TRBJ1-1, with TRBD1 matching 8 bases. The CDR3 covers 13 residues. V lost 8 bases to trimming and J lost 3 bases; unmatched junction nucleotides: 5. Germline assignment: CDR1 MNHEY and CDR2 SVGAGI. CDR3 coding DNA: TGTGCCAGCCAGACAGGGGATCACACTGAAGCTTTCTTT. Its protein is CASQTGDHTEAFF.

V usage is TRBV6-5 and J usage is TRBJ1-2, with D possibly TRBD1 on 5 matching bases. Trimming left V 6 bases short and J 4 bases short, with 12 bases between. There are 13 residues in the CDR3. Germline lookup yields CDR1 MNHEY and CDR2 SVGAGI. The CDR3 sequence is CASRAGGGYGYTF. CDR3 coding DNA: TGTGCCAGCAGAGCCGGGGGGGGCTATGGCTACACCTTC.

The chain is built from TRBV20-1 and TRBJ1-3; D unclear. Trimming removed 3 bases from V and 1 base from J, with 7 bases in between. This CDR3 is built from 13 residues. CDR1 and CDR2 (germline): DFQATT, SNEGSKA (reference sequence). CDR3 residues: CSASGPSGNTIYF. CDR3 DNA: TGCAGTGCTAGTGGGCCTTCTGGAAACACCATATATTTT.

At least ten counts were recorded for this clone. This chain uses TRBV9 with TRBJ1-2; 7 bases align to TRBD1. The ends lost 4 bases at V and 4 bases at J; junction bases unmatched: 7. The CDR3 consists of 14 residues. Germline values: CDR1 SGDLS, CDR2 YYNGEE. This CDR3 reads CASSSQGNRYGYTF. The DNA for the CDR3 is TGTGCCAGCAGCTCACAGGGGAACCGCTATGGCTACACCTTC.

The chain has TRBV27 and TRBJ2-3, with D tentatively TRBD2 (6 bases). Germline assignment: CDR1 MNHEY and CDR2 SMNVEV (reference sequence). V was trimmed by 8 bases and J by 0 bases, leaving 18 bases between them. This CDR3 spans 16 amino acids. CDR3 sequence reads: CASLSTRENSTDTQYF. DNA of the CDR3: TGTGCCAGCCTCTCCACCCGGGAGAATAGCACAGATACGCAGTATTTT.

The gene calls are TRBV18 and TRBJ1-5; TRBD1 might be the D (6 bases). Germline lookup yields CDR1 KGHSH and CDR2 LQKENI. The CDR3 consists of 19 residues. Between the trimmed V and J ends, which lost 6 bases and 1 base, there was a span of 25 bases. CDR3 residues: CASSSTTGRNRLSNQPQHF. The CDR3 nucleotides are TGTGCCAGCTCTTCTACCACAGGGCGGAATCGTTTGAGCAATCAGCCCCAGCATTTT.

V gene TRBV4-1 combines with J gene TRBJ2-1; D unresolved. Germline lookup yields CDR1 MGHRA and CDR2 YSYEKL. The CDR3 runs to 16 residues. V gave up 0 bases and J gave up 5 bases, with 14 bases separating them. CDR3 in amino acids: CASSQDFLRPDNEQFF. The CDR3 DNA reads TGCGCCAGCAGCCAAGATTTTCTAAGGCCGGACAATGAGCAGTTCTTC.

The chain carries TRBV6-5 and TRBJ1-2; tentative D call: TRBD1 (6 bases). The V end lost 2 bases, the J end lost 4 bases, and 8 bases lay between the germline ends. This CDR3 has 13 residues. Germline values: CDR1 MNHEY, CDR2 SVGAGI. The CDR3 DNA follows: TGTGCCAGCAGTTACGTGGACAGCTATGGCTACACCTTC. This gives the protein CASSYVDSYGYTF.

This chain connects TRBV4-1 to TRBJ1-5; D is unresolved. V was trimmed by 2 bases and J by 4 bases, leaving 6 bases between them. From germline, CDR1 is MGHRA and CDR2 YSYEKL. This CDR3 has 13 residues. CDR3 nucleotide sequence: TGCGCCAGCAGCCAACACGAAAATCAGCCCCAGCATTTT. Translating it yields CASSQHENQPQHF.

This chain uses TRBV20-1 with TRBJ1-2; 7 nucleotides align to TRBD1. The CDR3 sequence is 11 residues long. In germline, CDR1 is DFQATT, CDR2 SNEGSKA (reference sequence). V lost 2 bases to trimming and J lost 12 bases; unmatched junction nucleotides: 6. CDR3 sequence: CSARTGVEDTF. DNA for the CDR3: TGCAGTGCTAGAACAGGGGTAGAGGACACCTTC.

This chain connects TRBV6-4 to TRBJ1-1; maybe TRBD1 (5 bases). The V and J ends lost 0 bases and 1 base respectively, with 21 bases between them. The germline V gene encodes CDR1 MRHNA and CDR2 SNTAGT. CDR3 length equals 19 residues. CDR3 DNA sequence: TGTGCCAGCAGTGACTCGAGTTTCAGGCCCGGACACCAGAACACTGAAGCTTTCTTT. Protein product: CASSDSSFRPGHQNTEAFF.

This chain uses TRBV9 with TRBJ1-3; D perhaps matches TRBD1 (5 bases). From germline, CDR1 is SGDLS and CDR2 YYNGEE. V was clipped by 0 bases and J by 2 bases, with 12 bases between them. This CDR3 has 16 residues. This CDR3 reads CASSVASGGTGNTIYF. CDR3 DNA: TGTGCCAGCAGCGTAGCTTCGGGGGGGACTGGAAACACCATATATTTT.

This chain joins TRBV30 and TRBJ1-1, with D perhaps matching TRBD1 (6 bases). V was trimmed by 4 bases and J by 10 bases, leaving 19 bases between them. Germline lookup yields CDR1 GTSNPN and CDR2 SVGIG (reference sequence). The CDR3 spans 13 residues. CDR3 DNA sequence: TGTGCCTGGAAGTTGAGTTTGGACAGCGGAGCTTTCTTT. Translating gives CAWKLSLDSGAFF.

This chain links TRBV7-9 with TRBJ2-1; TRBD1 aligns across 7 bases. CDR1 is SEHNR, CDR2 FQNEAQ, per germline (reference sequence). V was clipped by 3 bases and J by 0 bases; unmatched bases: 14. The CDR3 contains 19 residues. CDR3 nucleotides: TGTGCCAGCAGCTTTCTGGGACAGTATTTGACGAGCTCCTACAATGAGCAGTTCTTC. Amino acid sequence: CASSFLGQYLTSSYNEQFF.

V gene TRBV7-6 combines with J gene TRBJ1-2; possibly TRBD1 for D (6 bases). In germline, CDR1 is SGHVS, CDR2 FNYEAQ. V dropped 1 base and J dropped 2 bases, with 11 bases sitting between them. The CDR3 runs to 15 residues. The CDR3 loop reads CASSLGGRGNYGYTF. In DNA form, the CDR3 reads TGTGCCAGCAGCTTAGGGGGGAGGGGGAACTATGGCTACACCTTC.

The CDR3 DNA reads TGTGCCAGCTCCTGGGGGGGGGTATATCAGCCCCAGCATTTT. This encodes CASSWGGVYQPQHF. The chain recombines TRBV28 with TRBJ1-5; D may be TRBD1 (5 bases). The CDR3 sequence is 14 residues long. Per germline, CDR1 MDHEN and CDR2 SYDVKM. V gave up 8 bases and J gave up 5 bases, with 16 bases separating them.

The rearrangement uses TRBV7-9 and TRBJ1-2, with 10 bases that match TRBD1. The CDR3 length is 16 residues. Germline V gives CDR1 SEHNR, CDR2 FQNEAQ (reference sequence). The trim removed 5 bases at V and 8 bases at J, leaving 14 bases unmatched. Written as DNA, the CDR3 is TGTGCCAGCAGCCGCTACGCCGGGACAGGGGACGACGGCTACACCTTC. This sequence encodes CASSRYAGTGDDGYTF.

V and J are TRBV6-2 or TRBV6-3 and TRBJ2-5; D remains ambiguous. There are 12 residues in the CDR3. Per germline, CDR1 MNHEY and CDR2 SVGEGT. Trimming shortened V by 3 bases and J by 5 bases, and 7 bases separated the two germline ends. CDR3: CASSYFVETQYF. CDR3 in DNA: TGTGCCAGCAGTTATTTCGTGGAGACCCAGTACTTC.

This clone was seen a handful of times. The genes are TRBV29-1 and TRBJ2-1; no firm D call. Trimming took off 3 bases at V and 4 bases at J, with 7 bases between the two ends. This CDR3 region has 12 residues. Germline V gene data show CDR1 as SQVTM and CDR2 as ANQGSEA. The CDR3 DNA reads as TGCAGCGTTGATGTAGGTTACAATGAGCAGTTCTTC. Protein: CSVDVGYNEQFF.

The sample holds one count of this clone. The V and J genes are TRBV6-2 or TRBV6-3 and TRBJ1-5; D is possibly TRBD1 (6 bases). V was cut by 0 bases and J by 4 bases, with 22 bases left in between. Germline values: CDR1 MNHEY, CDR2 SVGEGT. The CDR3 length is 19 residues. In DNA, the CDR3 is TGTGCCAGCAGTTACTCGGGCGGCGGACAGTCTTGGGCGAATCAGCCCCAGCATTTT. Protein product: CASSYSGGGQSWANQPQHF.

The chain has TRBV3-1 (or the pseudogene TRBV3-2) and TRBJ1-2, with D perhaps matching TRBD1 (5 bases). In germline, CDR1 is LGHDT, CDR2 YNNKEL (reference sequence). Between the trimmed V and J ends, which lost 3 bases and 1 base, there was a span of 12 bases. The CDR3 totals 15 residues. CDR3 residues: CASSHSPGGNYGYTF. In nucleotides, the CDR3 is TGTGCCAGCAGCCATTCCCCTGGGGGTAACTATGGCTACACCTTC.